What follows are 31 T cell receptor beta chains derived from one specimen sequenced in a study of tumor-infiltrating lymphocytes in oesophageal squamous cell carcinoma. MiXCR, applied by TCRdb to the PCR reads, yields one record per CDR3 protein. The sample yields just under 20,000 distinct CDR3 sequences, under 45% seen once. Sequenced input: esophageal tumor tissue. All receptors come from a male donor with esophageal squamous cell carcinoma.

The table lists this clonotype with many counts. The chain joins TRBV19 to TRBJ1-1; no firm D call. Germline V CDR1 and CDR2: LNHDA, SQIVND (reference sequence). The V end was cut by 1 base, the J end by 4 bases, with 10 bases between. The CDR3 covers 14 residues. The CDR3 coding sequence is TGTGCCAGTAGTATAGGGGATGTAGGCACTGAAGCTTTCTTT. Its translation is CASSIGDVGTEAFF.

The CDR3 DNA reads TGTGCCACCAGTGCCCCCCAGGGGCACACAGATACGCAGTATTTT. The encoded protein is CATSAPQGHTDTQYF. The genes are TRBV24-1 and TRBJ1-1; TRBD1 is a possible D gene (6 bases). Matching the DNA end better, TRBJ2-3 makes the J call doubtful. Germline CDR1 KGHDR, CDR2 SFDVKD. This CDR3 comprises 15 residues.

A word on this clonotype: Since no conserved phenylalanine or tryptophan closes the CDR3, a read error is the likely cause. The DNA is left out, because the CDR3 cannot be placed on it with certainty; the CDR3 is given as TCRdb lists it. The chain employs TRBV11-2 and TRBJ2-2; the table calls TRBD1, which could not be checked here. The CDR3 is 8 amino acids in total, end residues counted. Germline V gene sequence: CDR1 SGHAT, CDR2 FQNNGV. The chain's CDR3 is CASGDRTG.

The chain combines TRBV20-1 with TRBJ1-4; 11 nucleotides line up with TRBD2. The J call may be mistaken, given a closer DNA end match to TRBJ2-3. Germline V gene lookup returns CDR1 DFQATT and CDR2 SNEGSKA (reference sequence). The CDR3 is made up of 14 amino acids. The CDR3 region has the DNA TGCAGTGCAGATAGCGGGGGGGTCACAGATACGCAGTATTTT. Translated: CSADSGGVTDTQYF.

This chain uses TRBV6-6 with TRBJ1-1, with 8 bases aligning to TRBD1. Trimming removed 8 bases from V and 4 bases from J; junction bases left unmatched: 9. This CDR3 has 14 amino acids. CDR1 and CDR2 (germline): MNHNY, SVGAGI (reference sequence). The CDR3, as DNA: TGTGCCAGCGGCAGGACAGGGCGGGGCACTGAAGCTTTCTTT. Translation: CASGRTGRGTEAFF.

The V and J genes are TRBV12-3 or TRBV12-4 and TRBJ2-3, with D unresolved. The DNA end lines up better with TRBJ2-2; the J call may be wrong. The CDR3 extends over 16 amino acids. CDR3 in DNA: TGTGCCAGCAGTTCCCTCGGCGGTGCTCACACCGGGGAGCTGTTTTTT. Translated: CASSSLGGAHTGELFF.

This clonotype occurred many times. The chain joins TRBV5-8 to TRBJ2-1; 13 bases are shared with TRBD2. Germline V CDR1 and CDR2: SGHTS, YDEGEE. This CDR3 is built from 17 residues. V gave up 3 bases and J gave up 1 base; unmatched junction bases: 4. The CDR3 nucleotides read TGTGCCAGCAGCTGGACTAGCGGGGGCCGTTCCTACAATGAGCAGTTCTTC. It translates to CASSWTSGGRSYNEQFF.

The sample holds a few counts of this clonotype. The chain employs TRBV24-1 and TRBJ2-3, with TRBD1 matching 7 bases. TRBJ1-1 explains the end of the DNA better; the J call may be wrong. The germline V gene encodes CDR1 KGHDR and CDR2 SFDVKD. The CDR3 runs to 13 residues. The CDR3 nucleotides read TGTGCCACCAGTGGAGGGGGCAGGACTGAAGCTTTCTTT. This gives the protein CATSGGGRTEAFF.

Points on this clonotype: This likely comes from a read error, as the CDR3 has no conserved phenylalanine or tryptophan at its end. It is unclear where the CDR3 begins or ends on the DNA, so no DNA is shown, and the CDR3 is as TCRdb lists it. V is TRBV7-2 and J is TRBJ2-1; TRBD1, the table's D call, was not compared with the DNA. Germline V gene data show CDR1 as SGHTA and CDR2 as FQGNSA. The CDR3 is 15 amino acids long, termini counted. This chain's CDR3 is CASSPVGVSGYTFGS.

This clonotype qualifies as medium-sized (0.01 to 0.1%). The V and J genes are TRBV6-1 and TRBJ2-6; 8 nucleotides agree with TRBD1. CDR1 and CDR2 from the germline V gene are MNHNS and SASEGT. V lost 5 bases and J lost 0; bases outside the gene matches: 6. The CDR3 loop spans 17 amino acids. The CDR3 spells CASSLIGTGSGANVLTF. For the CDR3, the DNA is TGTGCCAGCAGTTTAATCGGGACAGGCTCTGGGGCCAACGTCCTGACTTTC.

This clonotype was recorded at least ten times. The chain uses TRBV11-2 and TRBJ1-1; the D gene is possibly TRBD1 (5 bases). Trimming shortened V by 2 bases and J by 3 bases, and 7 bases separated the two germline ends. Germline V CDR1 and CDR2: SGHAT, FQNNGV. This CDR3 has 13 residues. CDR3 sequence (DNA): TGTGCCAGCAGCTTACTGGGACACACTGAAGCTTTCTTT. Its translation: CASSLLGHTEAFF.

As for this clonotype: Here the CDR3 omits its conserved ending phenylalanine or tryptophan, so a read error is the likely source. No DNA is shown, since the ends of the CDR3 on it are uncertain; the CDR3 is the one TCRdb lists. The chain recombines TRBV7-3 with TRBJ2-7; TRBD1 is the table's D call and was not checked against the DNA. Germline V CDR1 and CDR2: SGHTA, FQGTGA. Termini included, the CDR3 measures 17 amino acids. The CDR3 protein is CASSPQGTGSYGYTFGS.

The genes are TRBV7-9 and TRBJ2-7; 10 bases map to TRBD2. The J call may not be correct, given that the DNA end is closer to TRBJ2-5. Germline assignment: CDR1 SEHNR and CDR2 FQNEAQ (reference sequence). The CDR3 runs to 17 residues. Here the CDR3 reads CASSLGSGLAVQETQYF. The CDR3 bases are TGTGCCAGCAGCTTAGGATCCGGACTAGCGGTCCAAGAGACCCAGTACTTC.

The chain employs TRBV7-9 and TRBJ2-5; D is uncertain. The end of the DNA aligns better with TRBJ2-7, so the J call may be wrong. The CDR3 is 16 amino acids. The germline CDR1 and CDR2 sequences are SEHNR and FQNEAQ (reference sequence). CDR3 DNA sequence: TGTGCCAGCAGCCGCCCCCAGGCAGGTCGCTCCTACGAGCAGTACTTC. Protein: CASSRPQAGRSYEQYF.

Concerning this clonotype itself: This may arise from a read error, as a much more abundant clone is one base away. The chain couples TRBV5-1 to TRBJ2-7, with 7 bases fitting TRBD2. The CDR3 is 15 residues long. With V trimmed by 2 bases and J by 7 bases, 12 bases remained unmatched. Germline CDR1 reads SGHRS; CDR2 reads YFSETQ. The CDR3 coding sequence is TGCGCCAGCAGCTTCGGAGCGGGATGGGGGAATGAGCAGTACTTC. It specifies CASSFGAGWGNEQYF.

For the CDR3, the DNA is TGTGCCAGCAGCCCCAGGTCGGGACAGACGTCCTACAATGAGCAGTTCTTC. It translates to CASSPRSGQTSYNEQFF. The chain carries TRBV7-4 and TRBJ2-1; 7 bases line up with TRBD1. The CDR3 is 17 amino acids. V lost 5 bases, J lost 1 base, and 11 bases stayed unmatched. Looked up from germline, CDR1 is SGHVT and CDR2 is SQSDAQ.

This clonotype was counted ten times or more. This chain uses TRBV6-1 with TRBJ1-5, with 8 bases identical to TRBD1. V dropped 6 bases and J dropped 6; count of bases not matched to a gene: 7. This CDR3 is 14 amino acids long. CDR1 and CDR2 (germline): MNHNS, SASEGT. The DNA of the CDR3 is TGTGCCAGCAGAGACACAGGGGGGGGTCAGCCCCAGCATTTT. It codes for CASRDTGGGQPQHF.

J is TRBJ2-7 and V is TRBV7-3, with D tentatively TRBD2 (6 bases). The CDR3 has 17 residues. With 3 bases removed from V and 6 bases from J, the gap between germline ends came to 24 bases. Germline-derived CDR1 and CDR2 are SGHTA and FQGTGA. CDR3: CASSFLLGRSLGGEQYF. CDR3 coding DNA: TGTGCCAGCAGCTTTTTACTCGGCCGCTCATTGGGGGGCGAGCAGTACTTC.

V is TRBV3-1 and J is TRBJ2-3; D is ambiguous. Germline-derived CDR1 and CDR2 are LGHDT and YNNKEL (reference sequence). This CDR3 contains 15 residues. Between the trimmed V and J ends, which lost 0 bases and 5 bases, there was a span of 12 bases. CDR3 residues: CASSQDRAKIDTQYF. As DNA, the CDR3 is TGTGCCAGCAGCCAAGATAGGGCCAAAATAGATACGCAGTATTTT.

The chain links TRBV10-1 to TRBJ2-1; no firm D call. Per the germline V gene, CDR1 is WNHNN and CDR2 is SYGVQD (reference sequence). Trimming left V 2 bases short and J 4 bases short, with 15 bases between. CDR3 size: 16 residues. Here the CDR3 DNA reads TGCGCCAGCAGTGAGGCGGTTAAGATGTATTACAATGAGCAGTTCTTC. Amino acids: CASSEAVKMYYNEQFF.

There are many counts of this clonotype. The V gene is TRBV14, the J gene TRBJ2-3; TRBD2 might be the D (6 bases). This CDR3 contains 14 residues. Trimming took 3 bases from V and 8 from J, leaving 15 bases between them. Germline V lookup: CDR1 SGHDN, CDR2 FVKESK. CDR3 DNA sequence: TGTGCCAGCAGCCAGGAGGGAGCCCTTACTACGCAGTATTTT. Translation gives CASSQEGALTTQYF.

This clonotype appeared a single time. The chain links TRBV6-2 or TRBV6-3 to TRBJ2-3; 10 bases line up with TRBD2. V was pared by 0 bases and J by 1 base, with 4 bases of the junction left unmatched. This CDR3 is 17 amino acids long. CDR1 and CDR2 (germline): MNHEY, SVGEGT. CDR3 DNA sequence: TGTGCCAGCAGTTACTCGCCTAGCGGGAGTGGCACAGATACGCAGTATTTT. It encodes CASSYSPSGSGTDTQYF.

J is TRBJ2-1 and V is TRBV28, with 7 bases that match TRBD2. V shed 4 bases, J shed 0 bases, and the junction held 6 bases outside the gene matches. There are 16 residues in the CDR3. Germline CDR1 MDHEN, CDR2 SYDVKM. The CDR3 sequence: CASSSPGTNSYNEQFF. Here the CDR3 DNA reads TGTGCCAGCAGTTCGCCCGGGACTAACTCCTACAATGAGCAGTTCTTC. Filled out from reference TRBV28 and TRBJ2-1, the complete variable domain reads DVKVTQSSRYLVKRTGEKVFLECVQDMDHENMFWYRQDPGLGLRLIYFSYDVKMKEKGDIPEGYSVSREKKERFSLILESASTNQTSMYLCASSSPGTNSYNEQFFGPGTRLTVL.

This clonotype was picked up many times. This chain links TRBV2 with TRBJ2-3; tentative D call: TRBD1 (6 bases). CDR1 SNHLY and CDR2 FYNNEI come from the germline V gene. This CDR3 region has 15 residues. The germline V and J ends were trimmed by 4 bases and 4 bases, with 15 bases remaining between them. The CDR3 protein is CASSAPGQLADTQYF. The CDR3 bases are TGTGCCAGCAGTGCGCCAGGACAGCTGGCAGATACGCAGTATTTT.

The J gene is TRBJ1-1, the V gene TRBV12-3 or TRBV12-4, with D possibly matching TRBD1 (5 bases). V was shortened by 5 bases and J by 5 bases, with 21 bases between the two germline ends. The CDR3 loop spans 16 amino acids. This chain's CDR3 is CASSPRDGRWRTEAFF. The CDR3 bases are TGTGCCAGCAGTCCCAGGGACGGACGTTGGAGGACTGAAGCTTTCTTT.

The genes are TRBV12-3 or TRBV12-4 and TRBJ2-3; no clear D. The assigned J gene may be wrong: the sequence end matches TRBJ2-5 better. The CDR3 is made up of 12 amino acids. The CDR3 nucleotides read TGTGCCAGCAGTTTGGCCCAGTCGACCCAGTACTTC. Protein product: CASSLAQSTQYF.

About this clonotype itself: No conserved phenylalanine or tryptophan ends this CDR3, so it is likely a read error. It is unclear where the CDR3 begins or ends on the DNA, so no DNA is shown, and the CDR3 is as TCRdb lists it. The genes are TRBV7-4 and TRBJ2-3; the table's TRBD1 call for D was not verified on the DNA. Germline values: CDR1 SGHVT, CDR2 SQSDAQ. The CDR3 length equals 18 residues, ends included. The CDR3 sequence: CASSLIWARDVRPSTSGT.

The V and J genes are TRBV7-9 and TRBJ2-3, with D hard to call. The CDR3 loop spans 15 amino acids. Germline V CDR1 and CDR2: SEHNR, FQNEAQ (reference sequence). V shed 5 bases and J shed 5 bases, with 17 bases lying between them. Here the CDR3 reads CASSPGDDLKDTQYF. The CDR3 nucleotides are TGTGCCAGCAGCCCCGGAGACGACCTTAAAGATACGCAGTATTTT.

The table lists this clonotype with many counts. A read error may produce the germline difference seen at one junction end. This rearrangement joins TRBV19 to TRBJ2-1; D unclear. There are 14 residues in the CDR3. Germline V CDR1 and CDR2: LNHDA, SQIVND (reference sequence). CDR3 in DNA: TGTGCCAGTAGTATAGAGAGGAGTGGCTCACCCCTCCACTTC. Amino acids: CASSIERSGSPLHF.

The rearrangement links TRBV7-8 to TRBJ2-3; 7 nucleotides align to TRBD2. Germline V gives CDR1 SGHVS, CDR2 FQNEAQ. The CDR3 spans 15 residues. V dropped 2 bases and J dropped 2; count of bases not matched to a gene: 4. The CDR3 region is CASSLLAANTDTQYF. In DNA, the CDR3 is TGTGCCAGCAGCTTACTAGCGGCAAACACAGATACGCAGTATTTT.

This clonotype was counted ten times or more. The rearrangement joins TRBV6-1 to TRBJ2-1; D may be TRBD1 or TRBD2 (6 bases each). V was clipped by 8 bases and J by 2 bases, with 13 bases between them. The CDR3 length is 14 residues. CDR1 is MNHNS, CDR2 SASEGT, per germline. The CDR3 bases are TGTGCCAGCGGAGGGGGTGACGCCTACAATGAGCAGTTCTTC. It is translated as CASGGGDAYNEQFF.